The T cell receptor beta chain under discussion was sequenced for a study of blood T cell repertoires in COVID-19. Background on the study: Whether acute or convalescent, the COVID-19 samples came from the United States, Italy and Spain.

CDR3 size: 15 residues. From germline, CDR1 is LGHNA and CDR2 YSLEER. V dropped 1 base and J dropped 4; count of bases not matched to a gene: 3. TCRdb's table, derived via immunoSEQ multiplex PCR, lists solely in-frame clones and lacks some. The table records more than 300,000 clones, roughly nine tenths of them present only once. The TCR was taken from a woman younger than 45 who had been exposed to COVID-19. The sample taken for sequencing was PBMCs or T cells enriched from blood (not recorded which). The V call is TRBV4-3, the J call TRBJ1-4; 7 bases are shared with TRBD1. The CDR3: CASSQVGTDNEKLFF. CDR3 DNA sequence: TGCGCCAGCAGCCAAGTCGGGACAGATAATGAAAAACTGTTTTTT.